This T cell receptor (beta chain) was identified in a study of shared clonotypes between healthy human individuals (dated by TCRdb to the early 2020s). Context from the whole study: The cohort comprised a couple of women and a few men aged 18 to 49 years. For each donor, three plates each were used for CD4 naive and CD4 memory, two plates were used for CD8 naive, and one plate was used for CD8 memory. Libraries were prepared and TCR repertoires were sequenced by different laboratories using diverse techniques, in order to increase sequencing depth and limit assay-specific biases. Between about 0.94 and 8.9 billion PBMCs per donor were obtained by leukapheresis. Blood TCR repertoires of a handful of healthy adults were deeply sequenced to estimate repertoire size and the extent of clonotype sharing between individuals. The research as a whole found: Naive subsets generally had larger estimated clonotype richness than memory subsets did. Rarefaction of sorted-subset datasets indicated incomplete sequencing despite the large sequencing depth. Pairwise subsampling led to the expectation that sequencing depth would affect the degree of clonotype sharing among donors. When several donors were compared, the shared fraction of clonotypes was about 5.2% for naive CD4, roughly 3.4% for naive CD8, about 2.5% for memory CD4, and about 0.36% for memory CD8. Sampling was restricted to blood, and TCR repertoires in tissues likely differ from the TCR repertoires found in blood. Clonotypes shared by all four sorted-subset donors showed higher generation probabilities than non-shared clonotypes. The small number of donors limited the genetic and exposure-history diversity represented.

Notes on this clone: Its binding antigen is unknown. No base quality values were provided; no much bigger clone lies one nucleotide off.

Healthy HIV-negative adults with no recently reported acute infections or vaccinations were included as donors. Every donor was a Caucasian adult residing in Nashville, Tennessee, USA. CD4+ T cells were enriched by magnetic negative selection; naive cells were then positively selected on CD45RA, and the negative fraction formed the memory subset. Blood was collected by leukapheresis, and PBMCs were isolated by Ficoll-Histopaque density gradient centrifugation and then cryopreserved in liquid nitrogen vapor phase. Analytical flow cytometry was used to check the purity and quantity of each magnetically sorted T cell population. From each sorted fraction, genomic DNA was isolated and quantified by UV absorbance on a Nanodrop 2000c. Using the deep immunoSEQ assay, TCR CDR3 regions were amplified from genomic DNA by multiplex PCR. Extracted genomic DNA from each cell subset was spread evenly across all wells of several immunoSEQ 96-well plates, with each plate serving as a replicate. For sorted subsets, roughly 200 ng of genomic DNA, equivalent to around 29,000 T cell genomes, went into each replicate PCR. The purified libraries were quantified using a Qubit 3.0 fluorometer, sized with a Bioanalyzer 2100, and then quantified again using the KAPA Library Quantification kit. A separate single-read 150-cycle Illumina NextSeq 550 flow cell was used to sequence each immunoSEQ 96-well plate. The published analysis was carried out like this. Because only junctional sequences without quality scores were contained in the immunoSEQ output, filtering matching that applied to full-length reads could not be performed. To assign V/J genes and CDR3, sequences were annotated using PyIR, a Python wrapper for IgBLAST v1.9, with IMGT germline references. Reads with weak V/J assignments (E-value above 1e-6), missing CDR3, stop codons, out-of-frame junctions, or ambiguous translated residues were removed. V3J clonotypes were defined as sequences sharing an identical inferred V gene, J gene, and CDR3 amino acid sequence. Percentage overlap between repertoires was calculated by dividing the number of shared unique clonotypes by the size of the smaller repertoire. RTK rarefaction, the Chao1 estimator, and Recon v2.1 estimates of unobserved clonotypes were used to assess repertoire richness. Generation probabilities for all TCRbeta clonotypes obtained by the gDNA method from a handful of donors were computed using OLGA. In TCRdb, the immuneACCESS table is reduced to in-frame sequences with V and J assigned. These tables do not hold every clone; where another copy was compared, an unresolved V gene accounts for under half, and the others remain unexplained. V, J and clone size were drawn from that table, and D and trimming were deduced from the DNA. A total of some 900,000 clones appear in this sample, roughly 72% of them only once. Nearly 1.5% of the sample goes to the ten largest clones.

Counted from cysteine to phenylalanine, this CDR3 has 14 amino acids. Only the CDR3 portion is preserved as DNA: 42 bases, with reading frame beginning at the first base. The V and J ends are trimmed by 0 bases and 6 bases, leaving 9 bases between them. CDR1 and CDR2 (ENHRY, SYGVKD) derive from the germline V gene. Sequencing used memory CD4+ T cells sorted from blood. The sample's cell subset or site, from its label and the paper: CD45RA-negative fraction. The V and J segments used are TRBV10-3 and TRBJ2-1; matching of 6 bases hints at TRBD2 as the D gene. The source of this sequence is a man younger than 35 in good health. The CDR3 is CAISESREANEQFF. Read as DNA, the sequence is TGTGCCATCAGTGAGTCCAGGGAGGCCAATGAGCAGTTCTTC.